The 23 T cell receptor beta chains below were found in one sample sequenced in a study of regulatory T cells in long-lasting Graves disease. Time point indicated: newly diagnosed GD, antithyroid drugs for less than 3 months. Extracted RNA from PBMCs served as the source of the TCR library. CDR3 regions were amplified by Arm-PCR using iRepertoire HTBI primers to build TCR beta libraries. TCRdb ran MiXCR on the multiplex PCR reads and lists one entry per CDR3 protein. The sample holds 350,000 to 500,000 distinct CDR3 sequences, over 15% seen once. This same sample was also part of a study on T cells in Graves' hyperthyroidism and ophthalmopathy.

The specimen comprised peripheral blood mononuclear cells (PBMCs), sampled at new diagnosis, from a patient treated with antithyroid drugs. The receptors here all came from a woman between 18 and 29 years old with Graves disease.

The sample holds many counts of this clonotype. This CDR3 is CASSSPVARGGPDTQYF. The CDR3 region has the DNA TGTGCCAGCAGCTCCCCCGTGGCCCGAGGGGGCCCAGATACGCAGTATTTT. J is TRBJ2-3 and V is TRBV7-6, with TRBD1 matching over 7 bases. The germline V gene encodes CDR1 SGHVS and CDR2 FNYEAQ. There are 17 residues in the CDR3. V was clipped by 4 bases and J by 4 bases; unmatched bases: 14.

This clonotype was counted many times. The V gene is TRBV2, the J gene TRBJ2-3, with D perhaps TRBD2 (6 bases). The CDR3 loop spans 14 amino acids. Germline V gives CDR1 SNHLY, CDR2 FYNNEI. Trimming stripped 3 bases from V and 1 base from J, with 8 bases between. The CDR3 DNA sequence: TGTGCCAGCAGTGACCTAGCGCGCACAGATACGCAGTATTTT. This encodes CASSDLARTDTQYF.

V gene TRBV19 combines with J gene TRBJ2-7, with 9 positions matching TRBD1. J lost 4 bases, V lost 7 bases, and 8 bases had no gene match. The CDR3 consists of 14 residues. Germline lookup yields CDR1 LNHDA and CDR2 SQIVND (reference sequence). The CDR3 DNA is TGTGCCAGTAACACTCGGGACAGGGCGTACGAGCAGTACTTC. It codes for CASNTRDRAYEQYF.

The rearrangement joins TRBV27 to TRBJ2-7, with D possibly matching TRBD2 (6 bases). The length of the CDR3 is 13 residues. The germline CDR1 and CDR2 sequences are MNHEY and SMNVEV (reference sequence). The V and J ends lost 5 bases and 4 bases respectively, with 12 bases between them. The CDR3 region has the DNA TGTGCCAGCAGTCCTCGGGAGAATTACGAGCAGTACTTC. Translating it yields CASSPRENYEQYF.

At least ten counts were recorded for this clonotype. J is TRBJ1-1 and V is TRBV18, with 8 positions matching TRBD1. The ends lost 3 bases at V and 3 bases at J; junction bases unmatched: 3. In germline, CDR1 is KGHSH, CDR2 LQKENI. This CDR3 spans 14 amino acids. The CDR3 nucleotides are TGTGCCAGCTCACCCCGACAGGGGCACACTGAAGCTTTCTTT. It is translated as CASSPRQGHTEAFF.

This chain connects TRBV6-2 or TRBV6-3 to TRBJ2-3; no definite D call. Germline V gene lookup returns CDR1 MNHEY and CDR2 SVGEGT. The length of the CDR3 is 14 residues. Trimming left V 5 bases short and J 3 bases short, with 12 bases between. The CDR3 sequence is CASSDPTMTDTQYF. The CDR3 coding sequence is TGTGCCAGCAGTGACCCTACGATGACAGATACGCAGTATTTT.

This clonotype occurred many times. CDR3 loop: CASSPDRERYEQYF. The CDR3 DNA is TGTGCCAGCAGTCCAGACAGGGAGCGCTACGAGCAGTACTTC. The genes are TRBV6-2 or TRBV6-3 and TRBJ2-7; 7 bases are a match to TRBD1. This CDR3 spans 14 amino acids. Germline assignment: CDR1 MNHEY and CDR2 SVGEGT. J lost 3 bases, V lost 5 bases, and 7 bases had no gene match.

The gene calls are TRBV24-1 and TRBJ1-5; 7 positions match TRBD1. The germline CDR1 and CDR2 sequences are KGHDR and SFDVKD. The CDR3 is 13 amino acids. Trimming removed 7 bases from V and 4 bases from J; junction bases left unmatched: 3. The CDR3 DNA reads TGTGCCACCAGAGGGACAGATAATCAGCCCCAGCATTTT. It specifies CATRGTDNQPQHF.

This clonotype appeared many times. One end of the junction varies from germline; a read error may be responsible. The V gene is TRBV7-2, the J gene TRBJ1-6; no clear D gene. CDR3 length: 15 residues. CDR1 is SGHTA and CDR2 is FQGNSA in the germline V gene. The CDR3, as DNA: TGTGCCAGCAGCTTAGCGAGAAACTCCGGCTCTCTCCAGAACTTT. This gives the protein CASSLARNSGSLQNF.

This clonotype came up a few times. The junction does not match germline at one end; this may be a read error. The chain is built from TRBV7-7 and TRBJ2-3; TRBD2 might be the D (6 bases). The CDR3 loop spans 14 amino acids. From germline, CDR1 is SSHAT and CDR2 FNYEAQ (reference sequence). The CDR3 reads CASSLDVDGSKQYF. The CDR3 nucleotides read TGTGCTAGCAGCTTAGACGTGGACGGGAGTAAGCAGTATTTT.

This clonotype was seen ten or more times. The V and J genes are TRBV4-3 and TRBJ2-7; TRBD1 might be the D (5 bases). Trimming shortened V by 2 bases and J by 0 bases, and 11 bases separated the two germline ends. The CDR3 totals 15 residues. Germline V CDR1 and CDR2: LGHNA, YSLEER. For the CDR3, the DNA is TGCGCCAGCAGCCAATCACAGGAAACCTCCTACGAGCAGTACTTC. This translates into CASSQSQETSYEQYF.

With regard to this clonotype: At one end, the junction sequence differs from germline, possibly due to a read error. The chain couples TRBV18 to TRBJ1-6, with D tentatively TRBD1 (5 bases). Per the germline V gene, CDR1 is KGHSH and CDR2 is LQKENI. The CDR3 runs 14 residues. The CDR3, as DNA: TGTGCCATCTCACCGGGACGTTATAATTCACCCCTCCACTTT. This gives the protein CAISPGRYNSPLHF.

This clonotype was recorded at least ten times. The chain links TRBV9 to TRBJ2-3; weak D call: TRBD2 (6 bases). This CDR3 has 15 residues. Between the trimmed V and J ends, which lost 0 bases and 4 bases, there was a span of 12 bases. Germline lookup yields CDR1 SGDLS and CDR2 YYNGEE. As DNA, the CDR3 is TGTGCCAGCAGCGTAGGGACTATCAGGGCAGATACGCAGTATTTT. Its protein product is CASSVGTIRADTQYF.

This clonotype was counted between two and nine times. This rearrangement joins TRBV6-1 to TRBJ2-2; D is unclear. The V gene's germline CDR1 is MNHNS and CDR2 SASEGT. This CDR3 spans 14 amino acids. The V end lost 4 bases, the J end lost 3 bases, and 9 bases lay between the germline ends. The CDR3 coding sequence is TGTGCCAGCAGTGGTGGAATTGACACCGGGGAGCTGTTTTTT. Translation: CASSGGIDTGELFF.

This clonotype was observed many times. This rearrangement joins TRBV20-1 to TRBJ1-2; D might be TRBD1 (6 bases). Germline V gene sequence: CDR1 DFQATT, CDR2 SNEGSKA (reference sequence). This CDR3 comprises 15 residues. Deletions cut 0 bases from V and 6 bases from J, with 17 bases between. The CDR3 reads CSARDLRGQGDGYTF. CDR3 sequence (DNA): TGCAGTGCTAGAGACCTTAGGGGACAAGGTGATGGCTACACCTTC.

The genes are TRBV3-1 and TRBJ2-7; D possibly matches TRBD1 or TRBD2 (5 bases each). The CDR3 runs to 15 residues. Trimming cost V 5 bases and J 2 bases, with 16 bases left between them. Looked up from germline, CDR1 is LGHDT and CDR2 is YNNKEL (reference sequence). The CDR3 protein is CASSKEAGSPYEQYF. CDR3 coding DNA: TGTGCCAGCAGCAAGGAGGCAGGGTCCCCCTACGAGCAGTACTTC.

This clonotype was recorded at least ten times. V gene TRBV6-2 or TRBV6-3 combines with J gene TRBJ2-7, with D possibly being TRBD2 (5 bases). V was clipped by 5 bases and J by 4 bases, with 21 bases between them. This CDR3 spans 16 amino acids. Germline V CDR1 and CDR2: MNHEY, SVGEGT. DNA of the CDR3: TGTGCCAGCAGTCGGACTTATGAAAGGGCCGCGTACGAGCAGTACTTC. This translates into CASSRTYERAAYEQYF.

This clonotype was recorded at least ten times. J is TRBJ1-1 and V is TRBV3-1; D not certain. This CDR3 spans 12 amino acids. Germline CDR1 reads LGHDT; CDR2 reads YNNKEL (reference sequence). The germline V and J ends were trimmed by 5 bases and 5 bases, with 9 bases remaining between them. CDR3 DNA: TGTGCCAGCAGCACAGACGGGACTGAAGCTTTCTTT. Amino acids: CASSTDGTEAFF. The entire variable domain, with the rest obtained from reference TRBV3-1 and TRBJ1-1, is as follows: DTAVSQTPKYLVTQMGNDKSIKCEQNLGHDTMYWYKQDSKKFLKIMFSYNNKELIINETVPNRFSPKSPDKAHLNLHINSLELGDSAVYFCASSTDGTEAFFGQGTRLTVV.

This clonotype appeared a few times. V gene TRBV2 combines with J gene TRBJ1-6, with D possibly being TRBD1 (5 bases). The length of the CDR3 is 13 residues. Per germline, CDR1 SNHLY and CDR2 FYNNEI. Trimming removed 8 bases from V and 5 bases from J, with 10 bases in between. The CDR3 loop is CASGVGDNSPLHF. In DNA, the CDR3 is TGTGCCAGCGGTGTGGGGGATAATTCACCCCTCCACTTT.

This clonotype was counted many times. J is TRBJ1-2 and V is TRBV28; D might be TRBD1 (6 bases). The V end lost 10 bases, the J end lost 4 bases, and 19 bases lay between the germline ends. Germline-derived CDR1 and CDR2 are MDHEN and SYDVKM. CDR3 length: 14 residues. CDR3 sequence: CATVTGTSTYGYTF. As DNA, the CDR3 is TGTGCCACCGTGACCGGGACATCTACCTATGGCTACACCTTC.

A remark on this clonotype: This clone may be a read error of a much larger clone one base away. The V and J genes are TRBV7-9 and TRBJ2-1; TRBD2 is a possible D gene (6 bases). Germline assignment: CDR1 SEHNR and CDR2 FQNEAQ (reference sequence). The CDR3 covers 16 residues. The ends were cut back, 5 bases at V and 10 bases at J, with 24 bases in the middle. This chain's CDR3 is CASSTLRDGGSYEQFF. CDR3 coding DNA: TGTGCCAGCAGCACCCTCCGGGACGGGGGATCCTACGAGCAGTTCTTC.

This clonotype has a count of ten or more. V usage is TRBV10-2 and J usage is TRBJ2-3, with 12 positions matching TRBD2. Germline CDR1 reads WSHSY; CDR2 reads SAAADI. The CDR3 has 17 residues. V lost 0 bases and J lost 2; bases outside the gene matches: 3. CDR3 residues: CASSESGLAGITDTQYF. CDR3 DNA sequence: TGCGCCAGCAGTGAGTCGGGACTAGCGGGCATCACAGATACGCAGTATTTT.

This clonotype was counted only a few times. CDR3 nucleotide sequence: TGCAGTGCTAGCGGACTAGCGGGGACCCGAGGCACCGGGGAGCTGTTTTTT. Translating it yields CSASGLAGTRGTGELFF. The chain joins TRBV20-1 to TRBJ2-2; TRBD2 agrees at 12 bases. The germline V gene has CDR1 DFQATT and CDR2 SNEGSKA (reference sequence). The trim removed 3 bases at V and 4 bases at J, leaving 9 bases unmatched. The CDR3 is 17 amino acids.